This T cell receptor beta chain was obtained from a study of response to subunit inactivated influenza vaccine. The CDR3 runs to 16 residues. The V and J ends lost 3 bases and 3 bases, in that order; junction bases with no gene match: 8. The germline V gene encodes CDR1 SGDLS and CDR2 YYNGEE. This clonotype has only a few counts. From the RT-PCR reads, TCRdb called clonotypes with MiXCR, one entry per CDR3 protein. The data show about 570,000 distinct CDR3 sequences, around 11% seen once. These data also featured in a second study, about T cells expressing NK-cell markers. That investigation notes: UMI-tagged 5'RACE template switching yielded the TCR beta cDNA. Dominant NKG2C+ clonotypes were found to form about 1.0-7.5% of CD8+ T cells in more than five donors.

The chain carries TRBV9 and TRBJ2-5; TRBD2 matches 10 bases. The clonotype comes from a man aged 50 to 59 who received an inactivated influenza vaccine. The sequenced sample was PBMCs from blood, obtained on the day of vaccination. The CDR3 coding sequence is TGTGCCAGCAGCGGAGGGACTAGCGCAGTGAAAGAGACCCAGTACTTC. Translation gives CASSGGTSAVKETQYF. The full variable domain, in which reference TRBV9 and TRBJ2-5 provide the parts outside the CDR3, is DSGVTQTPKHLITATGQRVTLRCSPRSGDLSVYWYQQSLDQGLQFLIQYYNGEERAKGNILERFSAQQFPDLHSELNLSSLELGDSALYFCASSGGTSAVKETQYFGPGTRLLVL.